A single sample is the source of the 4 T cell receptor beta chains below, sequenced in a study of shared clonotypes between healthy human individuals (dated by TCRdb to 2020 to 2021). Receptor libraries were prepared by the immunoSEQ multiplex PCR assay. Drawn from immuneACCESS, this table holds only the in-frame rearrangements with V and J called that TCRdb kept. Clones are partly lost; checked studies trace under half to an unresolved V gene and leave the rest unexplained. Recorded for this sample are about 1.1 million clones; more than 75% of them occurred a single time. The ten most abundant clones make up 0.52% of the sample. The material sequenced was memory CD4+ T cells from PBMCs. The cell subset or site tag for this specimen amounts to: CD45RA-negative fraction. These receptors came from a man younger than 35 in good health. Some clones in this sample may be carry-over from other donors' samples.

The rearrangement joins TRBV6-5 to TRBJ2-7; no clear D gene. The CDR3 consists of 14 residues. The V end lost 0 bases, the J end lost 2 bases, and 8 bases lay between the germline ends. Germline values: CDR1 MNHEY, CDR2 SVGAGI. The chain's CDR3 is CASSYSRQAYEQYF. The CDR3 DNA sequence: TGTGCCAGCAGTTACTCCCGACAAGCCTACGAGCAGTACTTC.

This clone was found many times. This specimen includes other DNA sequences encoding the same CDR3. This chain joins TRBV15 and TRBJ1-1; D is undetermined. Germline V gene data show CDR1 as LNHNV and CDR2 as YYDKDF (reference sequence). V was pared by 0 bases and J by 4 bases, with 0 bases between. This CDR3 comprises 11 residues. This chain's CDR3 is CATSRDTEAFF. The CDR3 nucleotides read TGTGCCACCAGCAGAGACACTGAAGCTTTCTTT.

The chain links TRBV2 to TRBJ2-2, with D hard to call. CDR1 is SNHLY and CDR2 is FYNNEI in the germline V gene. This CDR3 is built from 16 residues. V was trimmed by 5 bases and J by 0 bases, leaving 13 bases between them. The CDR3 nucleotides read TGTGCCAGCAGTAAGGAAGGTGGAACGAACACCGGGGAGCTGTTTTTT. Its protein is CASSKEGGTNTGELFF.

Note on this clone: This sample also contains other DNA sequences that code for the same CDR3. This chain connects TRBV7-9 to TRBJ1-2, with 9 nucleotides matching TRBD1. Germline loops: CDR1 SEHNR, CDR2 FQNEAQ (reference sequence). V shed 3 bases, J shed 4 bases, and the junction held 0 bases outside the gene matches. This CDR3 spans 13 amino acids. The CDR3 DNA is TGTGCCAGCAGCTTGGGACAGGGCTATGGCTACACCTTC. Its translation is CASSLGQGYGYTF.